A single sample is the source of the 24 T cell receptor beta chains below, sequenced in a study of T-cell reconstitution after alpha-beta-depleted transplantation in children. A TCRbeta library incorporating unique molecular identifiers was prepared. TCRdb itself ran the PCR reads through MiXCR, one entry per CDR3 protein. The data contain a few hundred thousand distinct CDR3 sequences, 25% to 30% of them singletons. The specimen was PBMCs, collected before TCRalphabeta/CD19-depleted stem cell transplant. Source of these receptors: a boy under two years old with Wiskott-Aldrich syndrome, due to receive a stem cell transplant.

This clonotype was found a few times. The junction differs from germline at one of its ends, possibly a read error. This rearrangement joins TRBV7-2 to TRBJ2-1; 8 bases match TRBD2. The V gene's germline CDR1 is SGHTA and CDR2 FQGNSA. This CDR3 region has 15 residues. The CDR3 protein is CASRLERGSYNEQFF. The CDR3 coding sequence is TGTGCCAGCAGATTAGAGCGGGGGTCCTACAATGAGCAGTTCTTC.

This clonotype showed up just a few times. This chain links TRBV24-1 with TRBJ2-5; tentatively, D is TRBD1 or TRBD2 (5 bases each). V was cut by 3 bases and J by 4 bases, with 14 bases left in between. CDR3 size: 15 residues. The germline gives CDR1 KGHDR, CDR2 SFDVKD. The CDR3 DNA reads as TGTGCCACCAGTGATACGGGAATAGGGGCAGAGACCCAGTACTTC. This encodes CATSDTGIGAETQYF.

The table lists this clonotype with a few counts. The chain couples TRBV30 to TRBJ2-1; TRBD2 aligns across 8 bases. The V gene end was trimmed by 0 bases and the J gene end by 9 bases; junction bases not matched to a gene: 4. The CDR3 has 13 amino acids. CDR1 GTSNPN and CDR2 SVGIG come from the germline V gene (reference sequence). The CDR3: CAWSVRGASEQFF. Written as DNA, the CDR3 is TGTGCCTGGAGTGTGCGGGGGGCATCTGAGCAGTTCTTC.

A few counts support this clonotype. The V and J genes are TRBV28 and TRBJ1-5; D is uncertain. V was clipped by 8 bases and J by 0 bases, with 14 bases between them. Germline CDR1 is MDHEN and CDR2 is SYDVKM. This CDR3 is 15 amino acids long. CDR3 in amino acids: CASRRFRDSNQPQHF. The CDR3 bases are TGTGCCAGCCGGAGGTTTAGGGATAGCAATCAGCCCCAGCATTTT.

The chain combines TRBV28 with TRBJ1-1, with no clear D. V lost 7 bases and J lost 0, with 15 bases in between. The CDR3 spans 15 residues. The germline V gene has CDR1 MDHEN and CDR2 SYDVKM. The chain's CDR3 is CASIAPPGLNTEAFF. The CDR3 DNA reads TGTGCCAGCATTGCCCCCCCAGGCTTGAACACTGAAGCTTTCTTT.

This clonotype has just a few counts. The V gene is TRBV7-2, the J gene TRBJ2-5, with 10 bases fitting TRBD2. Germline V gene data show CDR1 as SGHTA and CDR2 as FQGNSA. This CDR3 comprises 15 residues. Trimming at V came to 1 base and at J to 7 bases, leaving 6 bases not matched to a gene. CDR3 bases: TGTGCCAGCAGCTTAGAGGTAGCGGGAGGAGGGACCCAGTACTTC. Amino acid sequence: CASSLEVAGGGTQYF. Combining the CDR3 with reference TRBV7-2 and TRBJ2-5 gives the whole variable domain GAGVSQSPSNKVTEKGKDVELRCDPISGHTALYWYRQSLGQGLEFLIYFQGNSAPDKSGLPSDRFSAERTGGSVSTLTIQRTQQEDSAVYLCASSLEVAGGGTQYFGPGTRLLVL.

This clonotype was picked up a small number of times. V and J are TRBV20-1 and TRBJ2-1, with D tentatively TRBD2 (6 bases). V gave up 5 bases and J gave up 4 bases, with 18 bases separating them. The germline gives CDR1 DFQATT, CDR2 SNEGSKA (reference sequence). The CDR3 spans 15 residues. The CDR3 coding sequence is TGCAGTGCTCTAAAACTAGCAGGAAGATACAATGAGCAGTTCTTC. It yields the protein CSALKLAGRYNEQFF.

The chain has TRBV20-1 and TRBJ2-1; a possible D gene is TRBD1 (6 bases). The CDR3 runs 14 residues. Trimming shortened V by 2 bases and J by 6 bases, and 14 bases separated the two germline ends. Germline CDR1 is DFQATT and CDR2 is SNEGSKA (reference sequence). CDR3 region: CSARRGSSINEQFF. For the CDR3, the DNA is TGCAGTGCTAGAAGGGGGAGCTCTATCAATGAGCAGTTCTTC.

This chain connects TRBV12-3 or TRBV12-4 to TRBJ1-5; D ambiguous. Trimming took 5 bases from V and 7 from J, leaving 15 bases between them. The CDR3 length is 14 residues. DNA of the CDR3: TGTGCCAGCAGTCTTACCCCAGGAGAGCAGCCCCAGCATTTT. Amino acid sequence: CASSLTPGEQPQHF.

The chain joins TRBV5-5 to TRBJ2-7; a possible D gene is TRBD2 (7 bases). Germline V gives CDR1 SGHKS, CDR2 YYEKEE (reference sequence). The CDR3 has 15 amino acids. Trimming cost V 0 bases and J 6 bases, with 16 bases left between them. The CDR3 DNA follows: TGTGCCAGCAGCTTGGTCGGGGGGCGGCTGGTCGAGCAGTACTTC. It codes for CASSLVGGRLVEQYF.

This rearrangement joins TRBV7-6 to TRBJ1-4; D gene uncertain. Trimming cost V 6 bases and J 7 bases, with 6 bases left between them. The CDR3 runs to 11 residues. The germline V gene encodes CDR1 SGHVS and CDR2 FNYEAQ. The CDR3 nucleotides are TGTGCCAGCAGGGGAAGTGAAAAACTGTTTTTT. Protein product: CASRGSEKLFF.

V and J are TRBV3-1 and TRBJ2-7; the D gene could be TRBD1 or TRBD2 (5 bases each). V was pared by 2 bases and J by 5 bases, with 13 bases between. CDR3 length: 14 residues. Germline CDR1 and CDR2: LGHDT and YNNKEL (reference sequence). CDR3 residues: CASSQTGLRHEQYF. CDR3 DNA: TGTGCCAGCAGCCAAACGGGGCTTCGACACGAGCAGTACTTC.

This clonotype was seen once. The chain links TRBV20-1 to TRBJ2-3; D gene uncertain. Trimming took off 6 bases at V and 0 bases at J, with 7 bases between the two ends. The CDR3 sequence is 12 residues long. From germline, CDR1 is DFQATT and CDR2 SNEGSKA (reference sequence). The CDR3: CSAVFSTDTQYF. The CDR3, as DNA: TGCAGTGCCGTTTTTAGCACAGATACGCAGTATTTT.

This clonotype was seen only a few times. The chain joins TRBV5-1 to TRBJ2-1, with TRBD1 identical over 7 bases. The CDR3 extends over 16 amino acids. In germline, CDR1 is SGHRS, CDR2 YFSETQ. The V and J ends lost 6 bases and 2 bases, in that order; junction bases with no gene match: 11. In DNA, the CDR3 is TGCGCCAGCAAGGGACAGTACACTAAGCCCTACAATGAGCAGTTCTTC. Its translation: CASKGQYTKPYNEQFF. The whole variable domain, remainder taken from reference TRBV5-1 and TRBJ2-1, is KAGVTQTPRYLIKTRGQQVTLSCSPISGHRSVSWYQQTPGQGLQFLFEYFSETQRNKGNFPGRFSGRQFSNSRSEMNVSTLELGDSALYLCASKGQYTKPYNEQFFGPGTRLTVL.

The sample holds a few counts of this clonotype. CDR3 sequence reads: CASSPLQEPYSGNTIYF. CDR3 DNA: TGCGCCAGCAGCCCACTACAAGAGCCCTACTCTGGAAACACCATATATTTT. This chain connects TRBV5-1 to TRBJ1-3; D unresolved. CDR3 length equals 17 residues. Germline V CDR1 and CDR2: SGHRS, YFSETQ. V was pared by 4 bases and J by 0 bases, with 17 bases between.

J is TRBJ1-2 and V is TRBV4-2; no definite D call. Germline V gene sequence: CDR1 LGHNA, CDR2 YNFKEQ. This CDR3 comprises 15 residues. Trimming stripped 2 bases from V and 2 bases from J, with 12 bases between. DNA of the CDR3: TGTGCCAGCAGCCAAAATTTAGGGCAGAACTATGGCTACACCTTC. It specifies CASSQNLGQNYGYTF.

The rearrangement joins TRBV5-1 to TRBJ2-5; D may be TRBD2 (5 bases). The CDR3 has 15 amino acids. The V gene lost 0 bases and the J gene lost 2 bases, with 11 bases spanning the gap. The germline V gene has CDR1 SGHRS and CDR2 YFSETQ. Written as DNA, the CDR3 is TGCGCCAGCAGCTTGGAAGGACTGGAACAAGAGACCCAGTACTTC. This gives the protein CASSLEGLEQETQYF.

Only a few counts were recorded for this clonotype. This chain uses TRBV5-1 with TRBJ2-1; D might be TRBD2 (5 bases). The CDR3 runs 14 residues. Germline CDR1 is SGHRS and CDR2 is YFSETQ. V dropped 2 bases and J dropped 5 bases, with 11 bases sitting between them. The CDR3 DNA follows: TGCGCCAGCAGCTTATTCAGCGGAGACAATGAGCAGTTCTTC. Protein: CASSLFSGDNEQFF.

The V and J genes are TRBV10-3 and TRBJ2-3; 8 bases agree with TRBD2. The CDR3 spans 14 residues. Looked up from germline, CDR1 is ENHRY and CDR2 is SYGVKD. V was clipped by 7 bases and J by 2 bases; unmatched bases: 5. The DNA of the CDR3 is TGTGCCATCACCAGCGGGAGTCCCACAGATACGCAGTATTTT. Protein product: CAITSGSPTDTQYF.

The chain recombines TRBV5-1 with TRBJ2-1, with 10 bases that match TRBD2. The germline V gene has CDR1 SGHRS and CDR2 YFSETQ. The CDR3 runs 16 residues. V gave up 5 bases and J gave up 4 bases; unmatched junction bases: 9. The chain's CDR3 is CASSLTASGGYNEQFF. In DNA, the CDR3 is TGCGCCAGCAGTCTGACGGCTAGCGGGGGATACAATGAGCAGTTCTTC.

This clonotype was counted between two and nine times. The chain couples TRBV7-6 to TRBJ1-3, with no clear D. This CDR3 is 15 amino acids long. Germline V gene lookup returns CDR1 SGHVS and CDR2 FNYEAQ. Trimming took 0 bases from V and 0 from J, leaving 6 bases between them. CDR3 DNA sequence: TGTGCCAGCAGCTTAGCTCCGGGCTCTGGAAACACCATATATTTT. Translated: CASSLAPGSGNTIYF.

This clonotype appeared a few times. The chain uses TRBV7-8 and TRBJ2-1, with D possibly matching TRBD2 (6 bases). CDR3 length: 15 residues. V gave up 5 bases and J gave up 3 bases, with 14 bases separating them. CDR1 is SGHVS, CDR2 FQNEAQ, per germline. CDR3 loop: CASSRPPGVYNEQFF. CDR3 nucleotide sequence: TGTGCCAGCAGCCGACCACCGGGAGTCTACAATGAGCAGTTCTTC.

V is TRBV20-1 and J is TRBJ2-1; 7 nucleotides line up with TRBD2. After removal of 5 bases from V and 0 bases from J, the junction contained 4 bases not matched to a gene. This CDR3 contains 14 residues. Germline V gene sequence: CDR1 DFQATT, CDR2 SNEGSKA (reference sequence). The CDR3 sequence is CSAESGISYNEQFF. CDR3 sequence (DNA): TGCAGTGCTGAAAGCGGGATCTCCTACAATGAGCAGTTCTTC.

This sequence joins TRBV27 and TRBJ2-2; D may be TRBD2 (7 bases). The V and J ends lost 3 bases and 8 bases respectively, with 16 bases between them. The CDR3 contains 15 residues. Germline CDR1 MNHEY, CDR2 SMNVEV (reference sequence). CDR3: CASSFGLGGRGELFF. The CDR3 DNA follows: TGTGCCAGCAGTTTTGGACTAGGGGGACGGGGGGAGCTGTTTTTT.